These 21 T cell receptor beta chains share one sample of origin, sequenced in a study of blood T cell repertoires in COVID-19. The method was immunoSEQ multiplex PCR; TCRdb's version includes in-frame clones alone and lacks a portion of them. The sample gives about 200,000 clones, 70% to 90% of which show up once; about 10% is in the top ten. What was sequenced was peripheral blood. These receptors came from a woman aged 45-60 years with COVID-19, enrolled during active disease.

The chain's CDR3 is CASRRQGTNSPLHF. The CDR3 DNA follows: TGTGCCAGCAGACGACAGGGAACTAATTCACCCCTCCACTTT. This sequence joins TRBV6-6 and TRBJ1-6; the match to TRBD1 covers 7 bases. Trimming cost V 6 bases and J 6 bases; bases outside gene matches: 5. The CDR3 loop spans 14 amino acids. Germline CDR1 and CDR2: MNHNY and SVGAGI (reference sequence).

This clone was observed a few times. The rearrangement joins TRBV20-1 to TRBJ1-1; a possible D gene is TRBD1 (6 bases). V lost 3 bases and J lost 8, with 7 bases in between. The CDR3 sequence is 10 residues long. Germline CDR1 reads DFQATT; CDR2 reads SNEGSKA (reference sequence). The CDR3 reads CSARGTEAFF. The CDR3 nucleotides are TGCAGTGCTAGGGGGACAGAAGCTTTCTTT.

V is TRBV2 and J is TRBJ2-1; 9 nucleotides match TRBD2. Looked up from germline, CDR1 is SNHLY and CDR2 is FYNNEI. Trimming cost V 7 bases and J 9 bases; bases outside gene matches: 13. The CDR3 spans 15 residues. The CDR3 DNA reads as TGTGCCAGCACCGCAGCGCGGGGGGGCCAGGGTGAGCAGTTCTTC. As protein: CASTAARGGQGEQFF.

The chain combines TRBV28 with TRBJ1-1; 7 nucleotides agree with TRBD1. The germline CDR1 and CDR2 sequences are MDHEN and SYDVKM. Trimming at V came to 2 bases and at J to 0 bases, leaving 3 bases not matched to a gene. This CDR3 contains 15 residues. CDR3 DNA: TGTGCCAGCAGTTTAACGGGACAGATGAACACTGAAGCTTTCTTT. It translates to CASSLTGQMNTEAFF.

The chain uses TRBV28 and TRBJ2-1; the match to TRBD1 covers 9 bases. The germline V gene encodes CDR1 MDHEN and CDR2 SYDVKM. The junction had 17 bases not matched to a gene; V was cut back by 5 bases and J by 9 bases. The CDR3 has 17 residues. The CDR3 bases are TGTGCCAGCAGTCCACGGTCGGGACAGGGAGGCCGCGGTGAGCAGTTCTTC. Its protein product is CASSPRSGQGGRGEQFF. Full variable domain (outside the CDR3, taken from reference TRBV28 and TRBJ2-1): DVKVTQSSRYLVKRTGEKVFLECVQDMDHENMFWYRQDPGLGLRLIYFSYDVKMKEKGDIPEGYSVSREKKERFSLILESASTNQTSMYLCASSPRSGQGGRGEQFFGPGTRLTVL.

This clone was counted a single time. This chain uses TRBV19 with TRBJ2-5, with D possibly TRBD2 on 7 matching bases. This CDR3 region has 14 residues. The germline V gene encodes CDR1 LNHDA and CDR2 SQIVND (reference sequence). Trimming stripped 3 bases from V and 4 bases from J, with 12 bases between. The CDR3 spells CASSIRGARETQYF. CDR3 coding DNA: TGTGCCAGTAGTATCCGGGGGGCTCGAGAGACCCAGTACTTC.

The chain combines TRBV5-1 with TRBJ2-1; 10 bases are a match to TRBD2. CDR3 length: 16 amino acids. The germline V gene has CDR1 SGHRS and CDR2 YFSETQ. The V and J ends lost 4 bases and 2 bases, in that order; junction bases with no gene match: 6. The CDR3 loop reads CASSRLTSGAYNEQFF. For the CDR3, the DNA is TGCGCCAGCAGCCGCCTTACTAGCGGGGCCTACAATGAGCAGTTCTTC.

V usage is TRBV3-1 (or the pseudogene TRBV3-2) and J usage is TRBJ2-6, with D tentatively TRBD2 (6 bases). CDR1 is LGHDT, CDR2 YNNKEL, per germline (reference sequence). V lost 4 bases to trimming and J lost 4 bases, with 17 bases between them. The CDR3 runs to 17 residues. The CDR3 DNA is TGTGCCAGCAGCCTCAACCTCCTAGCGCAAGGGGCCAACGTCCTGACTTTC. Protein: CASSLNLLAQGANVLTF.

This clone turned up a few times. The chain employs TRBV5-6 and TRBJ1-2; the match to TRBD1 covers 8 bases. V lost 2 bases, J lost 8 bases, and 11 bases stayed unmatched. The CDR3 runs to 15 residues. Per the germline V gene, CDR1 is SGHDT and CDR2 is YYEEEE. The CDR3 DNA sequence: TGTGCCAGCAGCTTTACGACAGGGGCTCTGAAGGGCTACACCTTC. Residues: CASSFTTGALKGYTF. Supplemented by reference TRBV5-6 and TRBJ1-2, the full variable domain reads DAGVTQSPTHLIKTRGQQVTLRCSPKSGHDTVSWYQQALGQGPQFIFQYYEEEERQRGNFPDRFSGHQFPNYSSELNVNALLLGDSALYLCASSFTTGALKGYTFGSGTRLTVV.

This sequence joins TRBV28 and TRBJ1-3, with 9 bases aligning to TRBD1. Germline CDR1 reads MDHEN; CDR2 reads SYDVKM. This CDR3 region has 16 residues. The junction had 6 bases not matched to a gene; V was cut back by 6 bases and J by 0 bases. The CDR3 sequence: CASRATGGYSGNTIYF. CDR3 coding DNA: TGTGCCAGCAGAGCGACAGGGGGATACTCTGGAAACACCATATATTTT.

Written as DNA, the CDR3 is TGTGCCAGCAGCTTTGAGAGACTTCCCTCGGAGCAGTACTTC. Residues: CASSFERLPSEQYF. J is TRBJ2-7 and V is TRBV7-6; D gene ambiguous. Trimming cost V 3 bases and J 7 bases, with 16 bases left between them. CDR3 length equals 14 residues. The germline gives CDR1 SGHVS, CDR2 FNYEAQ.

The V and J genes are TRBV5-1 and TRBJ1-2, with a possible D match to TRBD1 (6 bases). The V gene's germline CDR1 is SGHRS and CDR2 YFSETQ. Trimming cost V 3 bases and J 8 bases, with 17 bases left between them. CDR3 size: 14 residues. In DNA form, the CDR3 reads TGCGCCAGCAGCTCCAATCAGGGGCTGGAGGGCTACACCTTC. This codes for CASSSNQGLEGYTF.

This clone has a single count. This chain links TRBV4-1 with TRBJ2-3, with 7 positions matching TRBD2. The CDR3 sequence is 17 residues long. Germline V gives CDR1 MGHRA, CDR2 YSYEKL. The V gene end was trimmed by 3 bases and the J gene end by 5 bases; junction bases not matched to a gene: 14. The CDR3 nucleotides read TGCGCCAGCAGCCAGACCGGATTCCCCAGCGGGGAAGATACGCAGTATTTT. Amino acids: CASSQTGFPSGEDTQYF.

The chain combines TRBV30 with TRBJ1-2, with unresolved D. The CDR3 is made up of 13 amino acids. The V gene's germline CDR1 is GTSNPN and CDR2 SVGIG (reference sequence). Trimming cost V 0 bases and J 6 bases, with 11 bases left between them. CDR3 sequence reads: CAWSVHPGNGYTF. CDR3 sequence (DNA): TGTGCCTGGAGTGTACATCCAGGCAATGGCTACACCTTC.

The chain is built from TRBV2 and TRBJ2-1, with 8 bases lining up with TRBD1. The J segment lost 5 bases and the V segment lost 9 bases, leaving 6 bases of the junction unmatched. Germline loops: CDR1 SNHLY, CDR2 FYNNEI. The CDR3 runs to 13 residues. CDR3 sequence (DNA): TGTGCCAGTAGGACAGGGCTTAACAATGAGCAGTTCTTC. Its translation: CASRTGLNNEQFF.

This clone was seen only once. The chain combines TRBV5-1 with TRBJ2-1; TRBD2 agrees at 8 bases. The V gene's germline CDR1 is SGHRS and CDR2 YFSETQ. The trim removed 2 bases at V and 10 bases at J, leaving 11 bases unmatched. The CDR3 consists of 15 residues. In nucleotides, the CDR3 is TGCGCCAGCAGCTTACTAGCGGAGCCTTCTGGCGAGCAGTTCTTC. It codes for CASSLLAEPSGEQFF. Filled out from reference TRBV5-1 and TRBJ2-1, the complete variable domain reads KAGVTQTPRYLIKTRGQQVTLSCSPISGHRSVSWYQQTPGQGLQFLFEYFSETQRNKGNFPGRFSGRQFSNSRSEMNVSTLELGDSALYLCASSLLAEPSGEQFFGPGTRLTVL.

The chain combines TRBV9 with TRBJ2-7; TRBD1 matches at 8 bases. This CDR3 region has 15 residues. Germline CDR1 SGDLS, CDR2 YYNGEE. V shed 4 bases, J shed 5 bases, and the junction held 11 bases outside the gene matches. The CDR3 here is CASSLSPDRGHEQYF. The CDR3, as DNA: TGTGCCAGCAGCTTGTCCCCCGACAGGGGCCACGAGCAGTACTTC. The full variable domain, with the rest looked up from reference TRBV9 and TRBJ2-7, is DSGVTQTPKHLITATGQRVTLRCSPRSGDLSVYWYQQSLDQGLQFLIQYYNGEERAKGNILERFSAQQFPDLHSELNLSSLELGDSALYFCASSLSPDRGHEQYFGPGTRLTVT.

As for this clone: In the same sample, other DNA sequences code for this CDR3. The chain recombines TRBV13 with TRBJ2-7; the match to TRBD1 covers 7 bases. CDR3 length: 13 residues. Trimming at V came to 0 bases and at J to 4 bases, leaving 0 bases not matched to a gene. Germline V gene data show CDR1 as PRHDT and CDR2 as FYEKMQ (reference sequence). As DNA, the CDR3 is TGTGCCAGCAGCTTAGGACAGGGGTACGAGCAGTACTTC. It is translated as CASSLGQGYEQYF.

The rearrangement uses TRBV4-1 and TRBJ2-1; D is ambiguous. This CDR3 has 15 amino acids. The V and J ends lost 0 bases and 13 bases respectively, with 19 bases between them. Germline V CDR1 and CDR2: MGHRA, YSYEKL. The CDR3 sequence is CASSQEYPFPLPQFF. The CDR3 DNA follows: TGCGCCAGCAGCCAAGAATACCCATTCCCACTTCCACAGTTCTTC.

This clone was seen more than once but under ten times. Here the CDR3 reads CASSTPTGDGNTIYF. For the CDR3, the DNA is TGTGCCAGCAGCACCCCGACAGGGGACGGAAACACCATATATTTT. The gene calls are TRBV7-9 and TRBJ1-3, with TRBD1 matching over 8 bases. CDR1 and CDR2 (germline): SEHNR, FQNEAQ (reference sequence). Trimming removed 5 bases from V and 4 bases from J; junction bases left unmatched: 7. The CDR3 covers 15 residues.

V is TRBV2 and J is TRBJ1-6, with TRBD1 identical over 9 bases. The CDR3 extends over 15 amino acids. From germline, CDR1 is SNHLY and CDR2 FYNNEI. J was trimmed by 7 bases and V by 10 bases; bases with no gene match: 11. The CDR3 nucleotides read TGTGCCACCGTGCACAGGGGGCATGTGAATTCACCCCTCCACTTT. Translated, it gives CATVHRGHVNSPLHF.